Listed below are T cell receptor beta chains from one sample, sequenced in a study of PD-L1 blockade in urothelial cancer. This table comes from immunoSEQ multiplex PCR, and its TCRdb copy is limited to in-frame clones, with some not included. Of roughly 100,000 clones listed, around 82% were seen once; the top ten hold roughly 2.3%. Sequencing used PBMCs, obtained around atezolizumab (anti-PD-L1) treatment. The receptors shown here come from a man in his fifties with urothelial cancer. Each CDR3 is given with its conserved first and last residue. The order of the fields is CDR3 protein, CDR3 DNA, J gene, D gene, clone size, V gene. The D gene is left open where the match is weak. For some rows the clone size is stated as once, few or many, or as a class when expanded; others skip it.

CASSLGGANQPQHF TGTGCCAGCAGCCTGGGGGGAGCGAATCAGCCCCAGCATTTT TRBJ1-5 NA NA TRBV28
CASSLAPFYGYTF TGCGCCAGCAGCTTAGCTCCATTCTATGGCTACACCTTC TRBJ1-2 NA NA TRBV5-1
CASSFWEANYGYTF TGTGCCAGCAGTTTTTGGGAGGCTAACTATGGCTACACCTTC TRBJ1-2 NA NA TRBV28
CASSPYQGHKNIQYF TGTGCCAGCAGCCCCTATCAGGGGCACAAAAACATTCAGTACTTC TRBJ2-4 NA NA TRBV7-2
CASSPLASYNEQFF TGTGCCAGCAGCCCTTTAGCCTCCTACAATGAGCAGTTCTTC TRBJ2-1 NA NA TRBV5-4
CASKKLAGAYEQYF TGTGCCAGCAAAAAACTAGCGGGAGCTTACGAGCAGTACTTC TRBJ2-7 TRBD2 NA TRBV6-5
CASSLLQADTQYF TGTGCCAGCAGCTTATTACAGGCAGATACGCAGTATTTT TRBJ2-3 NA NA TRBV7-3
CASSQDSMLAGGLEQFF TGCGCCAGCAGCCAAGATTCGATGCTAGCGGGAGGGCTTGAGCAGTTCTTC TRBJ2-1 TRBD2 NA TRBV4-1
CASGHLTGNNSPLHF TGTGCCAGCGGACACCTGACAGGGAATAATTCACCCCTCCACTTT TRBJ1-6 TRBD1 NA TRBV28
CASRNSSGSYSYNEQFF TGCGCCAGCCGTAATTCTAGCGGTAGCTACTCCTACAATGAGCAGTTCTTC TRBJ2-1 TRBD2 NA TRBV10-2
CAISESGGVTEAFF TGTGCCATCAGTGAGTCGGGAGGGGTCACTGAAGCTTTCTTT TRBJ1-1 NA NA TRBV10-3
CASRPPGTSLNEQFF TGTGCCAGCAGACCCCCCGGGACTAGTCTCAATGAGCAGTTCTTC TRBJ2-1 TRBD2 NA TRBV7-2
CAGPGQELLQTQYF TGTGCGGGCCCGGGACAGGAGTTGTTGCAGACCCAGTACTTC TRBJ2-5 TRBD1 NA TRBV2
CASSVGPGVTEAFF TGTGCCAGCAGCGTAGGCCCGGGAGTCACTGAAGCTTTCTTT TRBJ1-1 NA NA TRBV9
CASSVSGSKPQHF TGTGCCAGCAGTGTGTCAGGCTCTAAGCCCCAGCATTTT TRBJ1-5 NA NA TRBV6-1
CASSWTGTGGEQFF TGTGCCAGCAGCTGGACTGGCACGGGGGGCGAGCAGTTCTTC TRBJ2-1 NA NA TRBV9
CASSLVASQSYNEQFF TGCGCCAGCAGCTTGGTGGCTAGCCAGTCCTACAATGAGCAGTTCTTC TRBJ2-1 NA NA TRBV5-1
CASSMGGTYGSPLHF TGTGCCAGTAGTATGGGGGGGACTTACGGGTCACCCCTCCACTTT TRBJ1-6 NA NA TRBV19
CASSLRTGTYNEQFF TGTGCCAGCAGTTTGAGGACAGGGACCTACAATGAGCAGTTCTTC TRBJ2-1 TRBD1 NA TRBV27
CASSLEWAPGYNEQFF TGTGCCAGCAGCTTAGAATGGGCACCGGGGTACAATGAGCAGTTCTTC TRBJ2-1 NA NA TRBV7-3
CASKYQGSAGELFF TGTGCCAGCAAATATCAGGGTTCGGCCGGGGAGCTGTTTTTT TRBJ2-2 NA NA TRBV2
CASSPRQGYTGELFF TGTGCCAGCAGCCCCCGACAGGGATACACCGGGGAGCTGTTTTTT TRBJ2-2 TRBD1 NA TRBV5-5
CASSNPSSRVAEAFF TGTGCCAGTAGTAACCCCTCATCCAGGGTTGCTGAAGCTTTCTTT TRBJ1-1 NA few TRBV19
CASSAQGANWETQYF TGTGCCAGCAGCGCACAGGGGGCGAATTGGGAGACCCAGTACTTC TRBJ2-5 TRBD1 NA TRBV9
CASSLNPGSQRETQYF TGTGCCAGCAGCTTAAATCCTGGCTCCCAGCGGGAGACCCAGTACTTC TRBJ2-5 NA NA TRBV7-3
CAWSERDSPLHF TGTGCCTGGAGTGAACGGGATTCACCCCTCCACTTT TRBJ1-6 NA NA TRBV30
CASSQTGGYRTNSPLHF TGCGCCAGCAGTCAGACAGGGGGCTACAGAACCAATTCACCCCTCCACTTT TRBJ1-6 TRBD1 NA TRBV5-1
CASSMPLGGHNEQFF TGTGCCAGCAGCATGCCACTAGGGGGACACAATGAGCAGTTCTTC TRBJ2-1 NA NA TRBV6-1
CASSGGTSGETQYF TGCGCCAGCAGCGGGGGGACTAGCGGGGAGACCCAGTACTTC TRBJ2-5 TRBD2 NA TRBV5-1
CASTQGVLQDTQYF TGTGCCAGCACCCAGGGGGTGCTCCAGGATACGCAGTATTTT TRBJ2-3 TRBD1 NA TRBV6-1
CASSLGLGSGNTIYF TGTGCCAGCAGCTTGGGACTGGGCTCTGGAAACACCATATATTTT TRBJ1-3 NA NA TRBV5-5
CASSYGGFYEQYF TGTGCCAGCAGCTATGGAGGGTTCTACGAGCAGTACTTC TRBJ2-7 NA NA TRBV7-9
CASSVGDRLNYGYTF TGTGCCAGCAGCGTAGGGGACAGGCTTAACTATGGCTACACCTTC TRBJ1-2 TRBD1 NA TRBV9
CASRPSPGTGEETQYF TGTGCCAGCAGACCGTCCCCGGGGACAGGGGAGGAGACCCAGTACTTC TRBJ2-5 TRBD1 NA TRBV25-1
CASSLRLARDTQYF TGCGCCAGCAGCCTACGACTAGCGAGAGATACGCAGTATTTT TRBJ2-3 TRBD2 NA TRBV5-1
CASSEGQEDTIYF TGTGCCAGCAGTGAAGGACAGGAGGACACCATATATTTT TRBJ1-3 NA NA TRBV6-1
CASSYSLAGDDEQFF TGTGCCAGCAGTTACTCTCTAGCGGGAGATGATGAGCAGTTCTTC TRBJ2-1 TRBD2 NA TRBV6-5
CASSPMWRGTGELFF TGTGCCAGCAGTCCCATGTGGAGGGGCACCGGGGAGCTGTTTTTT TRBJ2-2 NA NA TRBV28
CASSETTDYEQYF TGCGCCAGCAGTGAAACGACTGACTACGAGCAGTACTTC TRBJ2-7 NA NA TRBV10-2
CASSAGYGTEAFF TGTGCCAGCAGCGCCGGTTACGGCACTGAAGCTTTCTTT TRBJ1-1 NA NA TRBV7-3